This TCR beta chain came from a study of Tregs in tolerant kidney transplant recipients. The study's findings and limits: Activated donor B cell expansion appeared to reveal the most relevant donor-specific TCRbeta repertoire. Few patients were studied, so findings need validation in larger groups.

Per germline, CDR1 WNHNN and CDR2 SYGVQD (reference sequence). The CDR3 runs 13 residues. Between the trimmed V and J ends, which lost 6 bases and 7 bases, there was a span of 10 bases. CD4+CD25+CD127- Tregs, CD4+CD25- non-Tregs, CD4 and CD8 cells were sorted. The data were produced by immunoSEQ multiplex PCR, yet TCRdb's version contains in-frame clones alone and is incomplete. The sample yields about 240,000 clones, 65% to 85% seen once. The sample holds one count of this clone. What it binds is unknown. The source is a human donor in good health. Sequencing used CD4+ T cells from blood. J is TRBJ1-6 and V is TRBV10-1; D not certain. The CDR3 spells CASREEVNSPLHF. The CDR3 DNA sequence: TGCGCCAGCAGAGAAGAGGTCAATTCACCCCTCCACTTT.